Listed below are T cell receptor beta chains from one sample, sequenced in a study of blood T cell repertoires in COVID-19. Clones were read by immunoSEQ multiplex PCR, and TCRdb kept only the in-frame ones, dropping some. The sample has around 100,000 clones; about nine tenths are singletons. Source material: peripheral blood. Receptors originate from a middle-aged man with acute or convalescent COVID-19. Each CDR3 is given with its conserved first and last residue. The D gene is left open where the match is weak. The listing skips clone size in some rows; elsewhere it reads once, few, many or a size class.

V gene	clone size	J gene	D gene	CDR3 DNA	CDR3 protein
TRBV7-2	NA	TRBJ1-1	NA	TGTGCCAGCAGCCGCTGGGGCAGCTTGAACACTGAAGCTTTCTTT	CASSRWGSLNTEAFF
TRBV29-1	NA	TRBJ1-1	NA	TGCAGCGTTGGAACCGGGATTAAAGCTTTCTTT	CSVGTGIKAFF
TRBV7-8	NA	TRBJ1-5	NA	TGTGCCAGCAGCCCCCTTAGGCAGGTCAATCAGCCCCAGCATTTT	CASSPLRQVNQPQHF
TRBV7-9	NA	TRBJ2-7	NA	TGTGCCAGCAGCTTAGGGGGCCGTTTTAGCTCCTACGAGCAGTACTTC	CASSLGGRFSSYEQYF
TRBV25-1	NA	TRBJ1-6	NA	TGTGCCATCTGCGGGGGCAGGGTGCCAACCTACTATAATTCACCCCTCCACTTT	CAICGGRVPTYYNSPLHF
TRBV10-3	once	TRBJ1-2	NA	TGTGCCATCAGTGAGTCGGGAGGGAACTATGGCTACACCTTC	CAISESGGNYGYTF
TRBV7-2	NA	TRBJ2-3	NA	TGTGCCAGCAGCTTAGATAATACCAAGCCCACAGATACGCAGTATTTT	CASSLDNTKPTDTQYF
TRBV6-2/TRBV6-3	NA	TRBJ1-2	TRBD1	TGTGCCAGCAGTTGGAGACAGGGGGCGCCGAACTATGGCTACACCTTC	CASSWRQGAPNYGYTF
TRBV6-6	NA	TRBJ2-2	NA	TGTGCCAGCAGTTACTCGGCCGGGGCCGGGGAGCTGTTTTTT	CASSYSAGAGELFF
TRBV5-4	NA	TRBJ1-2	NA	TGTGCCAGCAGCTTCGACAGAAACTATGGCTACACCTTC	CASSFDRNYGYTF
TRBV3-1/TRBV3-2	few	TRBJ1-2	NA	TGTGCCAGCAGCCTACTGGAGGGACCCAATGGCTACACCTTC	CASSLLEGPNGYTF
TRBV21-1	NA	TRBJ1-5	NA	TGTGCCAGCAGCAAAGAGGGACTGAGTAGCAATCAGCCCCAGCATTTT	CASSKEGLSSNQPQHF
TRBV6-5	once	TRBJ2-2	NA	TGTGCCAGCAGAGGCGGAACCGGGGAGCTGTTTTTT	CASRGGTGELFF
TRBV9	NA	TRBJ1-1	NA	TGTGCCAGCAGCGTAGCTTCGGGGGGGCCAGCTTTCTTT	CASSVASGGPAFF
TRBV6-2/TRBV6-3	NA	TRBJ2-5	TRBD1	TGTGCCAGCAGTCAACAACAGGGGTTGGAGACCCAGTACTTC	CASSQQQGLETQYF
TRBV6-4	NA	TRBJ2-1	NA	TGTGCCAGCAGTGACACTCCCTCATCTAGTGATGAGCAGTTCTTC	CASSDTPSSSDEQFF
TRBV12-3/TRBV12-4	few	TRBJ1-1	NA	TGTGTCTGCAGGCGGGGGATGAACACTGAAGCTTTCTTT	CVCRRGMNTEAFF
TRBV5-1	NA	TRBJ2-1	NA	TGCGCCAGCAGCCTGGAAGTAGGGGGGGCTTTGGAGCAGTTCTTC	CASSLEVGGALEQFF
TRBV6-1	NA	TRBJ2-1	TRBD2	TGTGCCAGCAGTGCGGGACTAGCGGGAGTTAACGATGAGCAGTTCTTC	CASSAGLAGVNDEQFF
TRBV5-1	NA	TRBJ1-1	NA	TGCGCCAGCAGCTTGGAACCCGGGGGAGTAACTGAAGCTTTCTTT	CASSLEPGGVTEAFF
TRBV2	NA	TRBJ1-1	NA	TGTGCCAGCAGTGAAGCCCTGATTAGAGCTTTCTTT	CASSEALIRAFF
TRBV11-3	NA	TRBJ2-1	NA	TGTGCCAGCAGCCTGAGGAATGAGCAGTTCTTC	CASSLRNEQFF
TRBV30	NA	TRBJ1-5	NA	TGTGCCTGGAGTGTACTCTCGGGCAATCAGCCCCAGCATTTT	CAWSVLSGNQPQHF
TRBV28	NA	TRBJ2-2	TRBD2	TGTGCCAGCAGTTTCGCCGGGACTAGCGACTCCGGGGAGCTGTTTTTT	CASSFAGTSDSGELFF
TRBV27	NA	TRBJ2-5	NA	TGTGCCAGCACGGACCCTGCGGGGGAGACCCAGTACTTC	CASTDPAGETQYF
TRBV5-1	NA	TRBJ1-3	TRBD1	TGCGCCAGCAGCTCGGTGGGGACAGGGGGCATATCTGGAAACACCATATATTTT	CASSSVGTGGISGNTIYF
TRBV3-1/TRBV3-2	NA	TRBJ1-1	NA	TGTGCCAGCAGGGACAGAGAAACTGAAGCTTTCTTT	CASRDRETEAFF
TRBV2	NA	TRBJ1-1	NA	TGTGCCAGCAGGCTGAGAGCGAACACTGAAGCTTTCTTT	CASRLRANTEAFF
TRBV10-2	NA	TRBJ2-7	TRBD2	TGCGCCAGCAGAACCCCGGGACTAGCAGACTACGAGCAGTACTTC	CASRTPGLADYEQYF
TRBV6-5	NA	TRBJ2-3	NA	TGTGCCAGCAACGACAGGACTAGCACAGATACGCAGTATTTT	CASNDRTSTDTQYF
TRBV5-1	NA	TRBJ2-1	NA	TGCGCCAGCAGCTTGGACAGTTTGAGCTCCTACAATGAGCAGTTCTTC	CASSLDSLSSYNEQFF
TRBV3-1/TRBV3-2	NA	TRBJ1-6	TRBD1	TGTGCCAGCAGCCCGATACAGGGGCTGAGTTCACCCCTCCACTTT	CASSPIQGLSSPLHF
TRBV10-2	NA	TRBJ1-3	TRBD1	TGCGCCAGCAGTGAGTTCGACAGGGCTGGAAACACCATATATTTT	CASSEFDRAGNTIYF
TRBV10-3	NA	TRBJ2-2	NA	TGTGCCATCAGATTAGCGGAGGCGAACACCGGGGAGCTGTTTTTT	CAIRLAEANTGELFF
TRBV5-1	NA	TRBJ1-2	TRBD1	TGCGCCAGCAGCTGGAGACAGGGGCAGGTCTATGGCTACACCTTC	CASSWRQGQVYGYTF
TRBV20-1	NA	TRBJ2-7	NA	TGCAGTGCTAGTCCTCAGGTTACCTACGAGCAGTACTTC	CSASPQVTYEQYF
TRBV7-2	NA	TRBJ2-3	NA	TGTGCCAGCAGCTTATCCGGGTTCACAGATACGCAGTATTTT	CASSLSGFTDTQYF
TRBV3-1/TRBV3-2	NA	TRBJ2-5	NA	TGTGCCAGCAGCCAAGGGCTAGCGACACCTTGGGAGACCCAGTACTTC	CASSQGLATPWETQYF
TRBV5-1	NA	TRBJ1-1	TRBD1	TGCGCCAGCAGCCTGCAGGGGGCGAACACTGAAGCTTTCTTT	CASSLQGANTEAFF
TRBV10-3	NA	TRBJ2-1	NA	TGTGCCATCTCCCCTCTAGCGACCTACAATGAGCAGTTCTTC	CAISPLATYNEQFF
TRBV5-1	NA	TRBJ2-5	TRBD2	TGCGCCAGCTCAATTAGCGGGAGCTTTAAAGAGACCCAGTACTTC	CASSISGSFKETQYF
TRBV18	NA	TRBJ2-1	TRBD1	TGTGCCAGCTCACCACCGGGGGACAGGGCTTGGCATGAGCAGTTCTTC	CASSPPGDRAWHEQFF
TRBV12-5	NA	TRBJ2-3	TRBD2	TGTGCTAGTGGCCCCCCCACGGGCGGGAGAGCAGATACGCAGTATTTT	CASGPPTGGRADTQYF
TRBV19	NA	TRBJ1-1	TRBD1	TGTGCCAGTAGTATAGCCGGAGGGGGCAGGGGCGCTTTCTTT	CASSIAGGGRGAFF
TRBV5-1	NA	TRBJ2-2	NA	TGCGCCAGCAGCTTGGACAGAATGGGCACCGGGGAGCTGTTTTTT	CASSLDRMGTGELFF
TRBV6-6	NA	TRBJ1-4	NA	TGTGCCAGCAGCCCGAGAGAAAAACTGTTTTTT	CASSPREKLFF
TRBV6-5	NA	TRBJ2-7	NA	TGTGCCAGCAGTTACCCGGTTGGGAAGAGGGTCTACGAGCAGTACTTC	CASSYPVGKRVYEQYF
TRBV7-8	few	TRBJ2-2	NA	TGTGCCAGCAGCTCAGGACTCCCTGGGTGGGACACCGGGGAGCTGTTTTTT	CASSSGLPGWDTGELFF
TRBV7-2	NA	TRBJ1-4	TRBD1	TGTGCCAGCAGTCCCCCCGGGACAGGGTACGAAAAACTGTTTTTT	CASSPPGTGYEKLFF
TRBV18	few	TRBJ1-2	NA	TGTGCCAGCTCACCCGACAAGAACTATGGCTACACCTTC	CASSPDKNYGYTF
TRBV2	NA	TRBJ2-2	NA	TGTGCCAGCAGGACGGGGGAGGACGGGGAGCTGTTTTTT	CASRTGEDGELFF
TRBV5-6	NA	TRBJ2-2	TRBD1	TGTGCCAGCAGCTTACAGGGGGCTGACACCGGGGAGCTGTTTTTT	CASSLQGADTGELFF
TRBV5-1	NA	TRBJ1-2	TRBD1	TGCGCCAGCAGCCCTACAGGGGGCTCTAACTATGGCTACACCTTC	CASSPTGGSNYGYTF
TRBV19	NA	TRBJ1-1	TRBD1	TGTGCCAGTACAGGGGGGCACAACACTGAAGCTTTCTTT	CASTGGHNTEAFF